This T cell receptor beta chain emerged from a study of T cells in Graves' hyperthyroidism and ophthalmopathy. Amplified TCR beta CDR3 regions derived from RNA transcripts. When the TCR CDR3 underwent first-round RT-PCR, the HTBI primer set was used. TCRdb re-analysed the multiplex PCR reads in MiXCR, keeping a single row per CDR3 protein. The table records a few hundred thousand distinct CDR3 sequences, 46% of them present only once. This clonotype appeared a few times. This clonotype was sampled from a woman in her late teens or twenties with Graves' hyperthyroidism. Material: peripheral blood or thyroid tissue (not recorded which).

CDR3 in DNA: TGCAGTGCTAGGGGGACCCTAGCGGGAGAATTGAATGAGCAGTTCTTC. It translates to CSARGTLAGELNEQFF. The chain carries TRBV20-1 and TRBJ2-1; 10 nucleotides align to TRBD2. This CDR3 contains 16 residues. After removal of 3 bases from V and 7 bases from J, the junction contained 12 bases not matched to a gene. Germline loops: CDR1 DFQATT, CDR2 SNEGSKA (reference sequence).